The source of this TCR beta chain is a study of lymphopenia after photon versus proton radiotherapy. This clone appeared once. Its target is not known. TCRdb's copy holds only in-frame clones and misses some; the assay was immunoSEQ multiplex PCR. The table shows about 50,000 clones, with about 86% occurring only once. CDR3 length: 12 amino acids. Germline CDR1 is GTSNPN and CDR2 is SVGIG (reference sequence). V lost 0 bases and J lost 6, with 9 bases in between. General study results and limits: Relative stability marked proton patients; photon patients lost diversity and naive cells. Larger post-nadir TCR diversity loss correlated inversely with survival in deceased patients. Oligoclonal CD8+ Temra expansion after nadir drove photon patients' diversity drop.

The chain joins TRBV30 to TRBJ2-7; D call uncertain. The receptor was isolated from a man between 45 and 60 years old with gastric cancer. The specimen comprised peripheral blood, sampled from a patient treated with photon-based radiotherapy. CDR3 amino acids: CAWSVPASEQYF. CDR3 bases: TGTGCCTGGAGTGTGCCTGCGAGCGAGCAGTACTTC.